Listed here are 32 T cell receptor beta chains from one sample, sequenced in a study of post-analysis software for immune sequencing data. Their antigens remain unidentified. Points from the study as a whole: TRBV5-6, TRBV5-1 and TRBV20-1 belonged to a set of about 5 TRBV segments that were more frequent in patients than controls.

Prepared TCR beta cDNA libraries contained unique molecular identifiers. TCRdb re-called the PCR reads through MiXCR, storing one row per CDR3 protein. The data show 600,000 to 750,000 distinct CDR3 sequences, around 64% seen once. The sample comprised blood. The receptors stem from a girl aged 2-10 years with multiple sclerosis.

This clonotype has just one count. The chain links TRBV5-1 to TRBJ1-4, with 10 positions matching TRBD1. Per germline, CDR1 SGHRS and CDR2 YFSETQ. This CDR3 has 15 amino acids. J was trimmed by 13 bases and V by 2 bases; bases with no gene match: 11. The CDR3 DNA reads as TGCGCCAGCAGCTTTTCCACGGGACAGGGGTACGGACTGTTTTTT. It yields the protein CASSFSTGQGYGLFF.

The CDR3 here is CASSFGTGGAPRFYGYTF. In DNA, the CDR3 is TGTGCCAGCAGCTTTGGAACAGGGGGCGCACCCCGCTTCTATGGCTACACCTTC. The chain has TRBV7-8 and TRBJ1-2, with 9 positions matching TRBD1. After removal of 3 bases from V and 4 bases from J, the junction contained 15 bases not matched to a gene. The CDR3 contains 18 residues. Germline lookup yields CDR1 SGHVS and CDR2 FQNEAQ.

The CDR3 region is CASKAGNYGYTF. The DNA for the CDR3 is TGTGCCAGCAAGGCGGGGAACTATGGCTACACCTTC. The rearrangement links TRBV28 to TRBJ1-2; D remains unclear. Trimming removed 7 bases at V and 2 bases at J, with 8 bases between. In germline, CDR1 is MDHEN, CDR2 SYDVKM. The CDR3 totals 12 residues.

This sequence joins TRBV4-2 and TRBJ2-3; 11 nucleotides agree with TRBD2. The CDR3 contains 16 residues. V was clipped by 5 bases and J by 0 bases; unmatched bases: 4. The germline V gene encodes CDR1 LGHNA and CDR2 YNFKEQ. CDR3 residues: CASSFTSGGSTDTQYF. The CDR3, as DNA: TGTGCCAGCAGCTTTACTAGCGGGGGCAGCACAGATACGCAGTATTTT.

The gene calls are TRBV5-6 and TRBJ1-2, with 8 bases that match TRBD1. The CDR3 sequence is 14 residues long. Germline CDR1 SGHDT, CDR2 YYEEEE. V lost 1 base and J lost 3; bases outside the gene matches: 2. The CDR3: CASSLPQGDYGYTF. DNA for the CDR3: TGTGCCAGCAGCTTGCCACAGGGGGACTATGGCTACACCTTC.

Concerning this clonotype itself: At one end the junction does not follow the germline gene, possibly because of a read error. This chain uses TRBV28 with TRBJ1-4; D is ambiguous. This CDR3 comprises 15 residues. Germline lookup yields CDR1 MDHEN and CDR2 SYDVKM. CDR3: CASSLYPDSNEKLSF. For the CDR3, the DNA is TGTGCCAGCAGTTTATACCCAGACTCTAATGAAAAACTGTCTTTT.

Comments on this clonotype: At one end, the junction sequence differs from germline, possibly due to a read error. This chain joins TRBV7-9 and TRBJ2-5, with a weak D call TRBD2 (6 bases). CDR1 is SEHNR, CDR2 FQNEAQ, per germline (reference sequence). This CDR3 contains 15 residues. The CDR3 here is CANSLEDRGEETQYF. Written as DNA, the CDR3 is TGTGCCAACAGCTTAGAGGACCGCGGGGAAGAGACCCAGTACTTC.

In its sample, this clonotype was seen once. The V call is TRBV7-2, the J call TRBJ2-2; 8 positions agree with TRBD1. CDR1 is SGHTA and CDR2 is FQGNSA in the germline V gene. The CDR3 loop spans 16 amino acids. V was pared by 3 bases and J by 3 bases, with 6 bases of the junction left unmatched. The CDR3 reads CASSFPGQAHTGELFF. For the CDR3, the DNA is TGTGCCAGCAGCTTTCCGGGACAGGCGCACACCGGGGAGCTGTTTTTT.

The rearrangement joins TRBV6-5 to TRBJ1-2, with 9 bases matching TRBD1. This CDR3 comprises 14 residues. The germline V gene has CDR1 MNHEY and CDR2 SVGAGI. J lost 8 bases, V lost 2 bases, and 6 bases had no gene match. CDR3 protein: CASSYTGGSGGYTF. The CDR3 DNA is TGTGCCAGCAGTTACACAGGGGGCTCGGGGGGCTACACCTTC.

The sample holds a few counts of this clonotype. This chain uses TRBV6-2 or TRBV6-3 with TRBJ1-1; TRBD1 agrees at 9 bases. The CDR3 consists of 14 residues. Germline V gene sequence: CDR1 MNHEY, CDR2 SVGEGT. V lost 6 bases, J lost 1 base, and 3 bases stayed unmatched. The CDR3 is CASRGQGRNTEAFF. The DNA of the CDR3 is TGTGCCAGCAGAGGACAGGGGAGGAACACTGAAGCTTTCTTT.

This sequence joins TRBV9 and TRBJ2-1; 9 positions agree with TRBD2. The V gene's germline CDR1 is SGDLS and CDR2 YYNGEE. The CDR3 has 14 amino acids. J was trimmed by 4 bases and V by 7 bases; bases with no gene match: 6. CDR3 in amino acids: CASGRTSEYNEQFF. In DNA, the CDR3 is TGTGCCAGCGGACGGACTAGCGAGTACAATGAGCAGTTCTTC.

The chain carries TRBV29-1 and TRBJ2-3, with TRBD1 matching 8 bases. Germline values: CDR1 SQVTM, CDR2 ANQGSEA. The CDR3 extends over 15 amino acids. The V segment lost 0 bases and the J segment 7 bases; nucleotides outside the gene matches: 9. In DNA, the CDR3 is TGCAGCGTTGAAGAGAGGGGACAGGTCCCCAATACGCAGTATTTT. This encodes CSVEERGQVPNTQYF.

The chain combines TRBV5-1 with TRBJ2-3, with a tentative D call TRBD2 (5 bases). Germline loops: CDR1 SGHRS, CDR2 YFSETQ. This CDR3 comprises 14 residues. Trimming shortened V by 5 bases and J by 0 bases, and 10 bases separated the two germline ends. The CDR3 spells CASRGSGSTDTQYF. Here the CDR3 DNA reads TGCGCCAGCAGGGGTTCGGGGAGCACAGATACGCAGTATTTT.

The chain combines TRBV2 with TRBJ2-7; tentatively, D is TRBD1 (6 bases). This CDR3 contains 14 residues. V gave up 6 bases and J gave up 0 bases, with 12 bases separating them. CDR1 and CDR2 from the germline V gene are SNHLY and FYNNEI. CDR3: CASRQGESSYEQYF. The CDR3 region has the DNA TGTGCCAGCAGACAGGGCGAGAGCTCCTACGAGCAGTACTTC. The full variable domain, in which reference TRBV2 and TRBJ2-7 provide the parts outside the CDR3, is EPEVTQTPSHQVTQMGQEVILRCVPISNHLYFYWYRQILGQKVEFLVSFYNNEISEKSEIFDDQFSVERPDGSNFTLKIRSTKLEDSAMYFCASRQGESSYEQYFGPGTRLTVT.

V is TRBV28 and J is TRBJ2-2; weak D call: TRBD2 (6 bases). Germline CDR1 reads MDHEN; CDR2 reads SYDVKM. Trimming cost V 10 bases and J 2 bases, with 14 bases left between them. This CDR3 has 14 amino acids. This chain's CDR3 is CATGRLVNTGELFF. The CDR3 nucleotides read TGTGCCACCGGAAGACTAGTTAACACCGGGGAGCTGTTTTTT.

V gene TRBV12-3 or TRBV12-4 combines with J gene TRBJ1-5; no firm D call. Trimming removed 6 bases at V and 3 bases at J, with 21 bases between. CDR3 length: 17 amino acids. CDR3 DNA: TGTGCCAGCAGCCCCAGTTCCGTGAGGGATCCCAATCAGCCCCAGCATTTT. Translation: CASSPSSVRDPNQPQHF.

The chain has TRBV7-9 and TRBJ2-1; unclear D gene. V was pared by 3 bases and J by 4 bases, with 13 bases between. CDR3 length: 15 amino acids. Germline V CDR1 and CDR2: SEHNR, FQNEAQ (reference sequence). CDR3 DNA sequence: TGTGCCAGCAGCTTGTCTAACCAGTTTTACAATGAGCAGTTCTTC. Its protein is CASSLSNQFYNEQFF.

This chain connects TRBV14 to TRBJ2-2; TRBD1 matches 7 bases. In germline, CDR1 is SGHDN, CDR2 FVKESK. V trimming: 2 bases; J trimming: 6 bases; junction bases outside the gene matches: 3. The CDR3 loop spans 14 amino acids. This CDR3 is CASSQPQGAGELFF. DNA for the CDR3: TGTGCCAGCAGCCAACCCCAGGGGGCCGGGGAGCTGTTTTTT.

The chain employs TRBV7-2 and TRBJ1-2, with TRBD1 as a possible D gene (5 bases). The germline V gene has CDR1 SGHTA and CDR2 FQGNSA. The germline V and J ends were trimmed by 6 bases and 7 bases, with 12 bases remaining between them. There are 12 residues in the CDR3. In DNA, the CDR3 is TGTGCCAGCAGTTCAAGGGGAATTGGCTACACCTTC. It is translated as CASSSRGIGYTF.

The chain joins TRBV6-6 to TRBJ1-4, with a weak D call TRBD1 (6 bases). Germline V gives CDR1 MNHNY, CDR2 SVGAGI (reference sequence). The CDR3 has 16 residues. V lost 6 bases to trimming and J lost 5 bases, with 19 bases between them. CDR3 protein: CASSAARDTSNEKLFF. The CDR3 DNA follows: TGTGCCAGCAGCGCCGCCCGGGACACGTCAAATGAAAAACTGTTTTTT.

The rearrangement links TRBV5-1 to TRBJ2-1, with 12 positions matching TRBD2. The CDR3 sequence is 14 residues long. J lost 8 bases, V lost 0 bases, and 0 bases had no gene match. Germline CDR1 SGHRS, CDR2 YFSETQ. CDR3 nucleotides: TGCGCCAGCAGCTTGGCTAGCGGGGGGGATGAGCAGTTCTTC. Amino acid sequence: CASSLASGGDEQFF.

The CDR3 DNA is TGCGCCAGCAAAACAGGGAGTTTCTCCTACGAGCAGTACTTC. This sequence encodes CASKTGSFSYEQYF. The V call is TRBV5-1, the J call TRBJ2-7; a possible D gene is TRBD1 (6 bases). Per the germline V gene, CDR1 is SGHRS and CDR2 is YFSETQ. This CDR3 comprises 14 residues. V was clipped by 6 bases and J by 0 bases, with 13 bases between them. The complete variable domain, with remaining parts taken from reference TRBV5-1 and TRBJ2-7, reads KAGVTQTPRYLIKTRGQQVTLSCSPISGHRSVSWYQQTPGQGLQFLFEYFSETQRNKGNFPGRFSGRQFSNSRSEMNVSTLELGDSALYLCASKTGSFSYEQYFGPGTRLTVT.

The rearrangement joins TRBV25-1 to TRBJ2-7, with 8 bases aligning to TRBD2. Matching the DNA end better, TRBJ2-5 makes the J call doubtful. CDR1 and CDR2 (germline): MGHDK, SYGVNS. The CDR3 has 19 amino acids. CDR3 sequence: CASAEQWVGSGGVRETQYF. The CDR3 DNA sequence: TGTGCCAGCGCTGAACAGTGGGTAGGGAGCGGGGGAGTCCGGGAGACCCAGTACTTC.

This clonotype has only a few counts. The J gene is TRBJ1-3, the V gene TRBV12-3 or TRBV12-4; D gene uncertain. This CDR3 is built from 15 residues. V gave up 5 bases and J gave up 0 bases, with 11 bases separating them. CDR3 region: CASSPSWGSGNTIYF. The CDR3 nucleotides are TGTGCCAGCAGTCCAAGTTGGGGCTCTGGAAACACCATATATTTT.

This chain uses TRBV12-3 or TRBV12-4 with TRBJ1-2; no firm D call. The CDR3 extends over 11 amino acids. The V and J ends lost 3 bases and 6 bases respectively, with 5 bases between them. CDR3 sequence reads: CASSFFDGYTF. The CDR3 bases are TGTGCCAGCAGTTTTTTCGATGGCTACACCTTC.

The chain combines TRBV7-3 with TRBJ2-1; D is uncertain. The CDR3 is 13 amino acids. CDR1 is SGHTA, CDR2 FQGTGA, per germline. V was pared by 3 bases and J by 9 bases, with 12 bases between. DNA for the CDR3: TGTGCCAGCAGCTTCGAGGCGTCCGCTGAGCAGTTCTTC. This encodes CASSFEASAEQFF.

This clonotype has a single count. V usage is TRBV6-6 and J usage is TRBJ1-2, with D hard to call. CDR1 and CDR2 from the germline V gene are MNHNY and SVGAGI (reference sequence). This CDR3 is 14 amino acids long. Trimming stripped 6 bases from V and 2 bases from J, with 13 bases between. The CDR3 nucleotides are TGTGCCAGCAGCATTCCCGAGGGCAACTATGGCTACACCTTC. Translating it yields CASSIPEGNYGYTF.

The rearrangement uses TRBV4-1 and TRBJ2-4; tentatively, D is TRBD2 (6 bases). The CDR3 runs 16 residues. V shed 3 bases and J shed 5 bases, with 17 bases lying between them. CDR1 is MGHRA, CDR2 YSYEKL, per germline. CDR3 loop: CASSHLFPGVENIQYF. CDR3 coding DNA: TGCGCCAGCAGCCATCTCTTTCCGGGGGTAGAAAACATTCAGTACTTC.

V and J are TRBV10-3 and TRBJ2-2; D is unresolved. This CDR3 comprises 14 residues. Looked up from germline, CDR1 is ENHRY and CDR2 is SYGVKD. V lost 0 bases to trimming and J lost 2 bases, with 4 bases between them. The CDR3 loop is CAISESKNTGELFF. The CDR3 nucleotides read TGTGCCATCAGTGAGTCGAAAAACACCGGGGAGCTGTTTTTT.

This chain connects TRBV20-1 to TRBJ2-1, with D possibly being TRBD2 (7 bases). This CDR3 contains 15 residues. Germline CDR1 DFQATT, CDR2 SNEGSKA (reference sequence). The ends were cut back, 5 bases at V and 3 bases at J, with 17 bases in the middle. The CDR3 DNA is TGCAGTGCTGAGACCCGGGGGGCCGGCTACAATGAGCAGTTCTTC. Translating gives CSAETRGAGYNEQFF.

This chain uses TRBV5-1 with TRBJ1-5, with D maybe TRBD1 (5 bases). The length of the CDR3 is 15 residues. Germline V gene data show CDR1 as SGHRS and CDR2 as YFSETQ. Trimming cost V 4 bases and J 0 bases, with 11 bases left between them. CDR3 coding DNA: TGCGCCAGCAGCCGGGACGGGCATAGCAATCAGCCCCAGCATTTT. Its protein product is CASSRDGHSNQPQHF.

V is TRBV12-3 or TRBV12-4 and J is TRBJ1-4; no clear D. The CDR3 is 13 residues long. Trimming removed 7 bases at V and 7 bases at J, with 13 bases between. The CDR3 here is CASILAWPEKLFF. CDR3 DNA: TGTGCCAGCATCCTTGCATGGCCTGAAAAACTGTTTTTT.